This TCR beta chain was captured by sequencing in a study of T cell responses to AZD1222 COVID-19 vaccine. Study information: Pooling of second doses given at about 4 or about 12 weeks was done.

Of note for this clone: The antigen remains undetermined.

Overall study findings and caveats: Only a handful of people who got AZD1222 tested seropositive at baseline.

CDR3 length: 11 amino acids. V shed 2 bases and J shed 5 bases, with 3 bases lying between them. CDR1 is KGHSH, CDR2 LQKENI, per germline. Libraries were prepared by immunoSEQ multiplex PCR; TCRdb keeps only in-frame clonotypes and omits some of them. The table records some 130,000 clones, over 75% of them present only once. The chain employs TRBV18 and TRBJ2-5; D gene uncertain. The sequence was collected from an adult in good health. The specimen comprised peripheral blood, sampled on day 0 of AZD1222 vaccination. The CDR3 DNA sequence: TGTGCCAGCTCACCAGCTGAGACCCAGTACTTC. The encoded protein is CASSPAETQYF.